The rows below give T cell receptor beta chains drawn from one sample of a study of post-analysis software for immune sequencing data. TCRdb used MiXCR to reprocess the PCR reads, holding one entry per CDR3 protein. This table has around 700,000 distinct CDR3 sequences, 55% to 60% appearing once. Sample: blood. These receptors were taken from a girl aged 2 to 10 with multiple sclerosis. Both conserved end residues are part of each CDR3. The order of the fields is clone size, V gene, J gene, D gene, CDR3 DNA, CDR3 protein. A D gene is named only where the DNA matches it firmly. Clone sizes are given selectively: once, few, many, or a class where the clone is expanded.

size: .; V: TRBV3-1; J: TRBJ2-5; D: TRBD2; DNA: TGTGCCAGCAGTTGGTCTAGCGGGAGTACGGAGACCCAGTACTTC; CDR3: CASSWSSGSTETQYF
size: .; V: TRBV7-9; J: TRBJ1-2; D: .; DNA: TGTGCCAGCAGCCCCCGGAGTCGGGGGGGGCCCTATGGCTACACCTTC; CDR3: CASSPRSRGGPYGYTF
size: .; V: TRBV5-6; J: TRBJ1-2; D: .; DNA: TGTGCCAGCACCTTCCAAGGGGCTAACTATGGCTACACCTTC; CDR3: CASTFQGANYGYTF
size: .; V: TRBV20-1; J: TRBJ2-1; D: .; DNA: TGCAGTGCTAGAAGGGCTAGAGGGAACAATGAGCAGTTCTTC; CDR3: CSARRARGNNEQFF
size: few; V: TRBV6-5; J: TRBJ1-2; D: .; DNA: TGTGCCAGCTCAAGGGCGCGGGTCTATGGCTACACCTTC; CDR3: CASSRARVYGYTF
size: few; V: TRBV6-1; J: TRBJ1-6; D: .; DNA: TGTGCCACTTCCCCGGCACGGACGAATTCACCCCTCCACTTT; CDR3: CATSPARTNSPLHF
size: few; V: TRBV12-3/TRBV12-4; J: TRBJ2-5; D: .; DNA: TGTGCCAGCAGTTTATGGGGGGCGGCTCTGGGTGAGCAGTACTTC; CDR3: CASSLWGAALGEQYF
size: .; V: TRBV6-5; J: TRBJ2-7; D: .; DNA: TGTGCCAGCAGCCGGGACGGGCACTACGAGCAGTACTTC; CDR3: CASSRDGHYEQYF
size: .; V: TRBV29-1; J: TRBJ2-4; D: TRBD1; DNA: TGCAGCGGAGATTGGACAGGGGGCCGGCCTCCCAAAAACATTCAGTACTTC; CDR3: CSGDWTGGRPPKNIQYF
size: .; V: TRBV7-6; J: TRBJ2-7; D: TRBD2; DNA: TGTGCCAGCAGCCCAGCGGGGGCTTCGCACGAGCAGTACTTC; CDR3: CASSPAGASHEQYF
size: .; V: TRBV29-1; J: TRBJ2-1; D: .; DNA: TGCAGCGTGGAAGATCATTGGGGGAATGAGCAGTTCTTC; CDR3: CSVEDHWGNEQFF
size: .; V: TRBV7-9; J: TRBJ2-5; D: TRBD2; DNA: TGTGCCAGCAGCCCCGCGTTTGGGATAGCGGGGTACAAAGAGACCCAGTACTTC; CDR3: CASSPAFGIAGYKETQYF
size: .; V: TRBV20-1; J: TRBJ2-5; D: .; DNA: TGCAGTGCTCTCGGGGGTGCCCAAGAGACCCAGTACTTC; CDR3: CSALGGAQETQYF
size: few; V: TRBV6-5; J: TRBJ2-7; D: .; DNA: TGTGCCAGCAGACCGACCCCGTGGGAGCAGTACTTC; CDR3: CASRPTPWEQYF
size: .; V: TRBV29-1; J: TRBJ2-7; D: TRBD2; DNA: TGCAGCGTTCGGACTAGCGGGAGGACGAGCGAGCAGTACTTC; CDR3: CSVRTSGRTSEQYF
size: .; V: TRBV10-1; J: TRBJ2-5; D: TRBD1; DNA: TGCGCCAGCAGTGAGTCGGGGACAGCCCCAGAGACCCAGTACTTC; CDR3: CASSESGTAPETQYF
size: few; V: TRBV7-9; J: TRBJ2-3; D: .; DNA: TGTGCCAGCAGCCAAATGTGGACAGATACGCAGTATTTT; CDR3: CASSQMWTDTQYF
size: .; V: TRBV20-1; J: TRBJ2-1; D: .; DNA: TGCAGTGCTAGACCCATAGGGGCGGGGACTTCCTACAATGAGCAGTTCTTC; CDR3: CSARPIGAGTSYNEQFF
size: .; V: TRBV4-2; J: TRBJ2-1; D: .; DNA: TGTGCCAGCAGCCAAGATCGGACACCGACCTACAATGAGCAGTTCTTC; CDR3: CASSQDRTPTYNEQFF
size: .; V: TRBV20-1; J: TRBJ2-3; D: .; DNA: TGCAGCGGCTTGACCGGGGATACGCAGTATTTT; CDR3: CSGLTGDTQYF
size: .; V: TRBV7-2; J: TRBJ1-2; D: TRBD1; DNA: TGTGCCAGCAGCTCAGGGGGCTGGGGCGGATATGGCTACACCTTC; CDR3: CASSSGGWGGYGYTF
size: .; V: TRBV20-1; J: TRBJ2-1; D: TRBD2; DNA: TGCAGTGCTAGAGTCGGAGGGACTAGGGGATACAATGAGCAGTTCTTC; CDR3: CSARVGGTRGYNEQFF
size: .; V: TRBV25-1; J: TRBJ2-7; D: .; DNA: TGTGCCAGCACACTAGACAGTTCCTACGAGCAGTACTTC; CDR3: CASTLDSSYEQYF
size: .; V: TRBV3-1; J: TRBJ2-7; D: TRBD1; DNA: TGTGCCAGCAGCCATGGACAGGGGGCAGACGAGCAGTACTTC; CDR3: CASSHGQGADEQYF
size: .; V: TRBV11-2; J: TRBJ1-2; D: .; DNA: TGTGCCAGCAGCTATTTAGGGGGAGTTGGCTACACCTTC; CDR3: CASSYLGGVGYTF
size: .; V: TRBV27; J: TRBJ2-3; D: .; DNA: TGTGCCAGCAGTTTGCTGCCTACGGATACGCAGTATTTT; CDR3: CASSLLPTDTQYF
size: .; V: TRBV6-5; J: TRBJ2-3; D: .; DNA: TGTGCCAGCAGTTACTCGATGACCGGGTCTCCCACAGATACGCAGTATTTT; CDR3: CASSYSMTGSPTDTQYF
size: .; V: TRBV5-1; J: TRBJ2-7; D: .; DNA: TGCGCCAGCAGCAGGGGACCGGAGTACGAGCAGTACTTC; CDR3: CASSRGPEYEQYF
size: .; V: TRBV13; J: TRBJ2-1; D: TRBD2; DNA: TGTGCCAGCAGCTTAGTGCCCCTTCTAGCGGGAGGGTACAATGAGCAGTTCTTC; CDR3: CASSLVPLLAGGYNEQFF
size: .; V: TRBV10-3; J: TRBJ1-1; D: .; DNA: TGTGCCACCTATGACAGTCCTCACACTGAAGCTTTCTTT; CDR3: CATYDSPHTEAFF
size: once; V: TRBV20-1; J: TRBJ2-3; D: TRBD1; DNA: TGCAGTGCCAAACGACAGGGGGCGGTCGCAGATACGCAGTATTTT; CDR3: CSAKRQGAVADTQYF
size: .; V: TRBV3-1; J: TRBJ2-1; D: TRBD2; DNA: TGTGCCAGCAGCCTCACCGGGACTAGCGGGGAGGAACAGTTCTTC; CDR3: CASSLTGTSGEEQFF
size: .; V: TRBV6-1; J: TRBJ1-5; D: .; DNA: TGTGCCAGCAGTGAAGCGCCGGAAGGCCAGCCCCAGCATTTT; CDR3: CASSEAPEGQPQHF
size: .; V: TRBV29-1; J: TRBJ1-2; D: TRBD1; DNA: TGCAGCGTGCAGCGCACCGGGACAGGGGTTGGCTACACCTTC; CDR3: CSVQRTGTGVGYTF
size: .; V: TRBV25-1; J: TRBJ2-7; D: .; DNA: TGTACCAGCAGTGAAATCCCCCTCTTTCTCCTCTACGAGCAGTACTTC; CDR3: CTSSEIPLFLLYEQYF
size: once; V: TRBV20-1; J: TRBJ2-5; D: TRBD2; DNA: TGCAGTGCTAGATCCGGGACTAGCGTCCAAGAGACCCAGTACTTC; CDR3: CSARSGTSVQETQYF
size: .; V: TRBV29-1; J: TRBJ2-5; D: .; DNA: TGCAGCGTCACTGGCCGAGTGGCTTCCCAGGACCTTGAGACCCAGTACTTC; CDR3: CSVTGRVASQDLETQYF
size: few; V: TRBV6-4; J: TRBJ2-1; D: .; DNA: TGTGCCAGCAGCCCGGACGGACACAATGAGCAGTTCTTC; CDR3: CASSPDGHNEQFF
size: .; V: TRBV29-1; J: TRBJ1-1; D: .; DNA: TGCAGCGCCCTCGGGACGGGCAACACTGAAGCTTTCTTT; CDR3: CSALGTGNTEAFF
size: .; V: TRBV20-1; J: TRBJ2-1; D: .; DNA: TGCAGTGCTACCGGGGGCAGGAGTGAGCAGTTCTTC; CDR3: CSATGGRSEQFF
size: few; V: TRBV11-2; J: TRBJ2-5; D: .; DNA: TGTGCCAGCAGCTTAGATCTCGGGAACCAAGAGACCCAGTACTTC; CDR3: CASSLDLGNQETQYF
size: .; V: TRBV20-1; J: TRBJ2-3; D: .; DNA: TGCAGTGCTAGCCCAGTCTTAGAAGATACGCAGTATTTT; CDR3: CSASPVLEDTQYF
size: .; V: TRBV15; J: TRBJ1-2; D: TRBD1; DNA: TGTGCCACCAGCAGAGAGAGGGGACAGCTCATGGGCAATGGCTACACCTTC; CDR3: CATSRERGQLMGNGYTF
size: .; V: TRBV29-1; J: TRBJ2-5; D: TRBD1; DNA: TGCAGCGTTGAATATAAGGGACAGGGAGCAGAGACCCAGTACTTC; CDR3: CSVEYKGQGAETQYF
size: .; V: TRBV20-1; J: TRBJ1-2; D: .; DNA: TGCAGTGCTAGAGGGGTGGGGGCAGGAGGCAACTATGGCTACACCTTC; CDR3: CSARGVGAGGNYGYTF
size: .; V: TRBV10-3; J: TRBJ2-1; D: .; DNA: TGTGCCATCACCCCAGAAGGAGGGGGAGGGGGTGAGCAGTTCTTC; CDR3: CAITPEGGGGGEQFF
size: .; V: TRBV13; J: TRBJ2-5; D: TRBD2; DNA: TGTGCCAGCAGCTCTCGCAACCTGCGAGCGGGAGTTCAGGCAGAGACCCAGTACTTC; CDR3: CASSSRNLRAGVQAETQYF